These 16 T cell receptor beta chains share one sample of origin, sequenced in a study of blood T cell repertoires in COVID-19. TCRdb's copy holds only in-frame clones and misses some; the assay was immunoSEQ multiplex PCR. The sample lists tens of thousands of clones, 74% seen once, with roughly 28% in the top ten. The sample comprised peripheral blood. Receptors were obtained from an elderly woman with acute or convalescent COVID-19.

This clone came up a few times. The chain has TRBV2 and TRBJ2-2; 7 nucleotides agree with TRBD2. V lost 3 bases and J lost 1; bases outside the gene matches: 2. The CDR3 consists of 15 residues. Germline V lookup: CDR1 SNHLY, CDR2 FYNNEI. The CDR3 DNA follows: TGTGCCAGCAGTGAGGCTAGCGGGAACACCGGGGAGCTGTTTTTT. The encoded protein is CASSEASGNTGELFF.

The V and J genes are TRBV19 and TRBJ2-3; 14 nucleotides align to TRBD2. The V and J ends lost 10 bases and 3 bases, in that order; junction bases with no gene match: 6. This CDR3 is 15 amino acids long. Germline V gene data show CDR1 as LNHDA and CDR2 as SQIVND (reference sequence). Here the CDR3 DNA reads TGTGCCACTAGAGGGACTAGCGGGAGTACAGATACGCAGTATTTT. This encodes CATRGTSGSTDTQYF.

This sequence joins TRBV5-6 and TRBJ2-5; the D gene is possibly TRBD1 (6 bases). Per the germline V gene, CDR1 is SGHDT and CDR2 is YYEEEE. The CDR3 extends over 15 amino acids. V lost 0 bases to trimming and J lost 3 bases, with 12 bases between them. The CDR3: CASSLAGQNKETQYF. The CDR3 coding sequence is TGTGCCAGCAGCTTGGCAGGACAGAATAAAGAGACCCAGTACTTC.

This rearrangement joins TRBV29-1 to TRBJ1-1, with a weak D call TRBD1 (5 bases). This CDR3 comprises 13 residues. Trimming took off 4 bases at V and 6 bases at J, with 15 bases between the two ends. CDR1 and CDR2 (germline): SQVTM, ANQGSEA. CDR3 sequence reads: CSVVHGGGPEAFF. The DNA of the CDR3 is TGCAGCGTTGTGCACGGGGGAGGCCCTGAAGCTTTCTTT.

The rearrangement uses TRBV6-5 and TRBJ2-5; a weak D match, TRBD2 (5 bases). CDR3 length: 14 amino acids. V was shortened by 1 base and J by 5 bases, with 11 bases between the two germline ends. CDR1 MNHEY and CDR2 SVGAGI come from the germline V gene. The CDR3 sequence: CASSYYDGEETQYF. CDR3 DNA: TGTGCCAGCAGTTACTACGACGGGGAGGAGACCCAGTACTTC.

V and J are TRBV7-2 and TRBJ2-7, with D perhaps matching TRBD2 (6 bases). V was cut by 5 bases and J by 0 bases, with 11 bases left in between. The CDR3 contains 14 residues. The germline CDR1 and CDR2 sequences are SGHTA and FQGNSA. For the CDR3, the DNA is TGTGCCAGCAGCCCAAGACTAGGCTCCTACGAGCAGTACTTC. The encoded protein is CASSPRLGSYEQYF.

The rearrangement uses TRBV6-1 and TRBJ1-2, with 7 bases lining up with TRBD1. V shed 2 bases and J 0 bases; nucleotides not matched to a gene: 6. The CDR3 contains 16 residues. Per germline, CDR1 MNHNS and CDR2 SASEGT. CDR3 DNA sequence: TGTGCCAGCAGTGAATTTAGGACAGGAACTAACTATGGCTACACCTTC. Translation gives CASSEFRTGTNYGYTF.

This chain connects TRBV6-2 or TRBV6-3 to TRBJ2-3; 9 bases are a match to TRBD2. Germline values: CDR1 MNHEY, CDR2 SVGEGT. The CDR3 loop spans 18 amino acids. Unmatched junction bases numbered 15, after V lost 6 bases and J lost 2 bases. CDR3 in amino acids: CASSPGTSSNSDTDTQYF. As DNA, the CDR3 is TGTGCCAGCAGCCCCGGGACTAGCTCTAATTCTGACACAGATACGCAGTATTTT.

The count of this clone is one. This chain connects TRBV9 to TRBJ1-2; 7 bases line up with TRBD1. V was pared by 3 bases and J by 4 bases, with 3 bases of the junction left unmatched. CDR3 length: 13 residues. Looked up from germline, CDR1 is SGDLS and CDR2 is YYNGEE. CDR3 DNA sequence: TGTGCCAGCAGCGCACGGGACAGCTATGGCTACACCTTC. This sequence encodes CASSARDSYGYTF.

The V gene is TRBV24-1, the J gene TRBJ1-2; no reliable D call. Trimming shortened V by 6 bases and J by 2 bases, and 6 bases separated the two germline ends. Germline CDR1 and CDR2: KGHDR and SFDVKD. CDR3 size: 12 residues. CDR3 DNA sequence: TGTGCCACCAGTCGTTCCAACTATGGCTACACCTTC. This encodes CATSRSNYGYTF.

V gene TRBV7-3 combines with J gene TRBJ1-2, with 7 bases that match TRBD1. The V gene's germline CDR1 is SGHTA and CDR2 FQGTGA. The CDR3 length is 13 residues. The V gene end was trimmed by 2 bases and the J gene end by 8 bases; junction bases not matched to a gene: 5. The CDR3 sequence is CASSLEGGRGYTF. The CDR3 nucleotides are TGTGCCAGCAGCTTAGAAGGGGGCCGGGGCTACACCTTC.

The chain joins TRBV11-2 to TRBJ2-5; D remains unclear. The CDR3 spans 14 residues. Trimming shortened V by 4 bases and J by 1 base, and 10 bases separated the two germline ends. Per the germline V gene, CDR1 is SGHAT and CDR2 is FQNNGV. The CDR3, as DNA: TGTGCCAGCAGCTCCCGTGGAGTCCAAGAGACCCAGTACTTC. Encoded protein: CASSSRGVQETQYF.

The chain links TRBV5-1 to TRBJ2-5; 10 nucleotides agree with TRBD2. V lost 5 bases to trimming and J lost 2 bases; unmatched junction nucleotides: 6. The CDR3 extends over 15 amino acids. Germline CDR1 SGHRS, CDR2 YFSETQ. CDR3 residues: CASRSLLAGQETQYF. In DNA, the CDR3 is TGCGCCAGCAGGAGCTTACTAGCGGGGCAAGAGACCCAGTACTTC.

The V and J genes are TRBV28 and TRBJ2-1, with TRBD2 matching over 11 bases. The V segment lost 6 bases and the J segment 4 bases; nucleotides outside the gene matches: 11. Germline CDR1 and CDR2: MDHEN and SYDVKM. The CDR3 contains 17 residues. The CDR3 is CASRLWTGTSGYNEQFF. The CDR3 DNA reads as TGTGCCAGCAGGCTCTGGACCGGGACTAGCGGTTACAATGAGCAGTTCTTC.

V and J are TRBV11-2 and TRBJ2-5; 13 bases are shared with TRBD2. This CDR3 is built from 18 residues. Germline V gene sequence: CDR1 SGHAT, CDR2 FQNNGV. V was pared by 2 bases and J by 4 bases, with 10 bases of the junction left unmatched. The CDR3 spells CASSLRGWTSGRAETQYF. The CDR3 DNA follows: TGTGCCAGCAGCTTACGGGGCTGGACTAGCGGGAGAGCAGAGACCCAGTACTTC.

The chain links TRBV7-8 to TRBJ1-2; TRBD1 matches at 9 bases. This CDR3 is 13 amino acids long. The germline CDR1 and CDR2 sequences are SGHVS and FQNEAQ. V shed 5 bases and J 10 bases; nucleotides not matched to a gene: 8. The CDR3 sequence is CASSRGTGHTYTF. The DNA of the CDR3 is TGTGCCAGCAGCCGCGGGACAGGGCACACCTACACCTTC.